This TCR beta chain was sequenced for a study of blood T cell repertoires in COVID-19. At the level of the study: COVID-19 samples from acute and convalescent phases originated in the United States, Italy and Spain.

The repertoire was sequenced with immunoSEQ multiplex PCR; TCRdb's copy has only in-frame clones and lacks some. The data show some 150,000 clones, 84% seen once. Between the trimmed V and J ends, which lost 2 bases and 5 bases, there was a span of 10 bases. Germline values: CDR1 SGHRS, CDR2 YFSETQ. The CDR3 is made up of 14 amino acids. Those enrolled, adults aged about 18 to 89 years, came from 20 to 25 US areas. Participants' reported clinical history set cohort assignment. Participants in the exposed group had met a COVID-19 case in the 2 weeks before joining the study. The chain couples TRBV5-1 to TRBJ1-4, with D perhaps matching TRBD1 (6 bases). Material: PBMCs or T cells enriched from blood (not recorded which). The sequence derives from a woman aged 45-60 years who had been exposed to COVID-19. The CDR3 loop reads CASSFGQQNEKLFF. CDR3 sequence (DNA): TGCGCCAGCAGCTTCGGACAGCAAAATGAAAAACTGTTTTTT.